Described below is a single T cell receptor (beta chain) sequence and its context. The V and J ends lost 2 bases and 4 bases respectively, with 11 bases between them. This CDR3 has 14 amino acids. Germline CDR1 reads MNHEY; CDR2 reads SVGEGT. This sample was included in a study of blood T cell repertoires in COVID-19. The overall study: COVID-19 samples from acute and convalescent phases originated in the United States, Italy and Spain. T cells, B-cell-depleted T cells, or PBMCs supplied cDNA or gDNA.

Source study methods: Reference gene primer amplification in the assay estimated nucleated cell counts. Clones were sequenced by immunoSEQ multiplex PCR, and TCRdb holds only the in-frame ones, with some missing. V and J calls and clone size follow that table, whereas D and trimming were derived from the DNA. The sample carries under 350,000 clones, roughly 90% recorded once. While infection was still active, Seattle patients were enrolled and then followed longitudinally. Sequencing was performed on peripheral blood. The chain employs TRBV6-2 or TRBV6-3 and TRBJ2-5, with TRBD1 as a possible D gene (5 bases). The sequence derives from a woman aged 25 to 39 with COVID-19, enrolled during active disease. The CDR3 is CASSYQGFRETQYF. DNA for the CDR3: TGTGCCAGCAGTTACCAGGGATTCCGAGAGACCCAGTACTTC.